The present T cell receptor (beta chain) was sequenced within a study of OX40 agonist ivuxolimab in advanced cancers. This clone has a handful of counts. The table came from immunoSEQ multiplex PCR; TCRdb's copy has only in-frame clones and leaves some out. This table has roughly 32,000 clones, about four fifths appearing once. Trimming shortened V by 6 bases and J by 7 bases, and 12 bases separated the two germline ends. The V gene's germline CDR1 is MNHEY and CDR2 SVGAGI. The CDR3 totals 12 residues. The source of this sequence is an adult with an advanced solid tumor such as melanoma, head and neck, liver or kidney cancer. The rearrangement links TRBV6-5 to TRBJ1-1; D not resolved. The sequenced sample was CD4+ or CD8+ T cells sorted from blood, obtained in a trial of the OX40 agonist ivuxolimab. CDR3 coding DNA: TGTGCCAGCAGACCCCCTAGAGGTGAAGCTTTCTTT. Translating gives CASRPPRGEAFF.